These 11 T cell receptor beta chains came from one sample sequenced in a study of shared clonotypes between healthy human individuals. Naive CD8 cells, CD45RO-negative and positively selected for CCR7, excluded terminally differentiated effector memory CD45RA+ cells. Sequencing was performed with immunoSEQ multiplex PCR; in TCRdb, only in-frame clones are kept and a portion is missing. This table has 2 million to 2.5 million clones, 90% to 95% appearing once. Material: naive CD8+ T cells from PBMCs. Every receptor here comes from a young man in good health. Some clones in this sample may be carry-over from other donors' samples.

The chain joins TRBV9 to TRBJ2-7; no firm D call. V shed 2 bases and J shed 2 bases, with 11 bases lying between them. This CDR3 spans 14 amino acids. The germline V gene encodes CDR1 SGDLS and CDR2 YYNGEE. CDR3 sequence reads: CASSVEGIPYEQYF. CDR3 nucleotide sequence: TGTGCCAGCAGCGTTGAAGGGATCCCCTACGAGCAGTACTTC.

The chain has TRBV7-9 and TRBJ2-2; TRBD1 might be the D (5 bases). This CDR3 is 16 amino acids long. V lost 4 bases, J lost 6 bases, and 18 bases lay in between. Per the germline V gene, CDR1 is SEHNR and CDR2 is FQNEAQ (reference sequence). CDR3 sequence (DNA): TGTGCCAGCAGCTCATTAATGGTACAGGTTGCCGGGGAGCTGTTTTTT. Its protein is CASSSLMVQVAGELFF.

The CDR3 region has the DNA TGTGCCAGCAGCTTTTCGGGGGAAGCTTTCTTT. It yields the protein CASSFSGEAFF. The chain has TRBV13 and TRBJ1-1; D not resolved. V lost 3 bases to trimming and J lost 8 bases, with 7 bases between them. The CDR3 is 11 amino acids. The V gene's germline CDR1 is PRHDT and CDR2 FYEKMQ (reference sequence).

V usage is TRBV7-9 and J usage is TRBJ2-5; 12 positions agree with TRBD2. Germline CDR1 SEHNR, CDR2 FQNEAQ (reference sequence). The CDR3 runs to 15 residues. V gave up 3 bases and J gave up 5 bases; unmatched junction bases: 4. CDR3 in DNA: TGTGCCAGCAGCTTCGGGCTAGCGGGAGGGGAGACCCAGTACTTC. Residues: CASSFGLAGGETQYF.

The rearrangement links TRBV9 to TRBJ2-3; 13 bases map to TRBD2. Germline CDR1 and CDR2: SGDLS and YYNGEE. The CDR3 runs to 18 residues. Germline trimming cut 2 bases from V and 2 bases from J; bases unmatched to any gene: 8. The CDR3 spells CASSVGTSGNLFTDTQYF. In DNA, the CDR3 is TGTGCCAGCAGCGTTGGGACTAGCGGGAACCTTTTCACAGATACGCAGTATTTT.

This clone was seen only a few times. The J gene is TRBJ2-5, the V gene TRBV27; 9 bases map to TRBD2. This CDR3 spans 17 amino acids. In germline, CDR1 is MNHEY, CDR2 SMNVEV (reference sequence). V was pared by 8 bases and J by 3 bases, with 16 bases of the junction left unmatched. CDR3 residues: CASGQITASGAKETQYF. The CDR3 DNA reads TGTGCCAGCGGACAAATTACGGCTAGCGGGGCCAAAGAGACCCAGTACTTC.

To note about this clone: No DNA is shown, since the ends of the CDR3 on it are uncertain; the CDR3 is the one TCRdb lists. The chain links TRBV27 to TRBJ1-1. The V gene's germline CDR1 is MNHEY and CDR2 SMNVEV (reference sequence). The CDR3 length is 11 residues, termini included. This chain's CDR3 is CASSWGVGTFF.

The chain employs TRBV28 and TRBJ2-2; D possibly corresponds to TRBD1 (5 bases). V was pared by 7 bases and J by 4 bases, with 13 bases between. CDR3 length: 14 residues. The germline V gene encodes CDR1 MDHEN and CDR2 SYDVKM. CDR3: CASTLLQGTGELFF. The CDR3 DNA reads TGTGCCAGCACTCTCCTTCAGGGCACCGGGGAGCTGTTTTTT.

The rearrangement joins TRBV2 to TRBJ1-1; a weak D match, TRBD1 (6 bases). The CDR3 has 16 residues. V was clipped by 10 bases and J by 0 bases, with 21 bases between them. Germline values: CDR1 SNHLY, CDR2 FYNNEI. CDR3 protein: CANRRTAHSMNTEAFF. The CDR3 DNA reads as TGTGCCAACCGAAGGACAGCGCATTCCATGAACACTGAAGCTTTCTTT.

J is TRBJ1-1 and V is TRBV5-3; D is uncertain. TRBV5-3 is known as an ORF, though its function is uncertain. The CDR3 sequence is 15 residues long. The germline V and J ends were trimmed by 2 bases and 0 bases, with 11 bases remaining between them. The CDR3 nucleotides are TGTGCCAGAAGCTTAACACGGAGCATGAACACTGAAGCTTTCTTT. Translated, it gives CARSLTRSMNTEAFF.

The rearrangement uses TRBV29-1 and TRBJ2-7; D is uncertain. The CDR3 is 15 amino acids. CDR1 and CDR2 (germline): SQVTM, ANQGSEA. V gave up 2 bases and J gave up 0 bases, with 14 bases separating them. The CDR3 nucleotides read TGCAGCGTTGAATACCGGGCTAAGGGCTCCTACGAGCAGTACTTC. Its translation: CSVEYRAKGSYEQYF.